Below, 11 T cell receptor beta chains from the same sample are listed, as sequenced in a study of shared T cell receptors in the human thymus. Assay used: immunoSEQ multiplex PCR; TCRdb lists only in-frame clones, some missing. The sample has over 650,000 clones, around 87% seen once. A further study also used this sample, focusing on human thymus T cells.

The sample comprised thymocytes. The receptors were gathered from a boy in the first two years of life with a congenital heart defect.

This clone came up once. This chain joins TRBV5-1 and TRBJ1-1, with 8 bases fitting TRBD1. Germline V gives CDR1 SGHRS, CDR2 YFSETQ. The CDR3 extends over 14 amino acids. V gave up 2 bases and J gave up 6 bases; unmatched junction bases: 6. DNA of the CDR3: TGCGCCAGCAGCTTTCAGGGGGCTGGGGCTGAAGCTTTCTTT. It encodes CASSFQGAGAEAFF.

V and J are TRBV10-3 and TRBJ2-1; the match to TRBD2 covers 14 bases. Per the germline V gene, CDR1 is ENHRY and CDR2 is SYGVKD. The CDR3 has 15 amino acids. V shed 7 bases and J 10 bases; nucleotides not matched to a gene: 9. CDR3 sequence: CAINPGLAGVGEQFF. CDR3 DNA sequence: TGTGCCATCAATCCGGGACTAGCGGGAGTAGGGGAGCAGTTCTTC.

This clone turned up a few times. CDR3: CASRASGGPGTDTQYF. The CDR3 nucleotides are TGTGCCAGCAGAGCTAGCGGGGGGCCGGGCACAGATACGCAGTATTTT. This sequence joins TRBV4-2 and TRBJ2-3; 11 bases map to TRBD2. J lost 1 base, V lost 6 bases, and 6 bases had no gene match. The CDR3 is 16 residues long. Germline V CDR1 and CDR2: LGHNA, YNFKEQ.

A remark on this clone: Other DNA sequences in this sample translate to the same CDR3. The CDR3 here is CASSLGSLAGYNEQFF. CDR3 sequence (DNA): TGCGCCAGCAGCTTGGGTTCCCTAGCGGGCTACAATGAGCAGTTCTTC. V is TRBV5-1 and J is TRBJ2-1; 8 nucleotides align to TRBD2. The CDR3 contains 16 residues. Germline V gene data show CDR1 as SGHRS and CDR2 as YFSETQ. Trimming at V came to 0 bases and at J to 3 bases, leaving 5 bases not matched to a gene.

In nucleotides, the CDR3 is TGTGCCAGCAGGCCGGTGGGACAGGAAGACTCTGGAAACACCATATATTTT. It yields the protein CASRPVGQEDSGNTIYF. The rearrangement links TRBV27 to TRBJ1-3; 8 bases fit TRBD1. The CDR3 runs 17 residues. The germline CDR1 and CDR2 sequences are MNHEY and SMNVEV (reference sequence). The V gene end was trimmed by 6 bases and the J gene end by 0 bases; junction bases not matched to a gene: 10.

The V and J genes are TRBV5-1 and TRBJ2-1; D is possibly TRBD2 (6 bases). Per germline, CDR1 SGHRS and CDR2 YFSETQ. The V end was cut by 1 base, the J end by 0 bases, with 11 bases between. The CDR3 has 16 amino acids. The CDR3 DNA reads TGCGCCAGCAGCTTGAGTTTTAGCGGCTCCTACAATGAGCAGTTCTTC. It translates to CASSLSFSGSYNEQFF.

The rearrangement uses TRBV5-1 and TRBJ1-2, with 8 bases aligning to TRBD1. The CDR3 consists of 19 residues. Germline trimming cut 4 bases from V and 5 bases from J; bases unmatched to any gene: 22. The V gene's germline CDR1 is SGHRS and CDR2 YFSETQ. The CDR3 DNA reads TGCGCCAGCAGCCCAAGAGGGCCCGTGACAGGGGAGTTGGAGTATGGCTACACCTTC. Translation gives CASSPRGPVTGELEYGYTF.

The chain employs TRBV5-5 and TRBJ2-7; D is possibly TRBD2 (6 bases). V was clipped by 0 bases and J by 4 bases, with 14 bases between them. The CDR3 has 15 residues. Germline V gene sequence: CDR1 SGHKS, CDR2 YYEKEE (reference sequence). The CDR3 loop reads CASSLEWAGTYEQYF. In DNA, the CDR3 is TGTGCCAGCAGCTTGGAATGGGCAGGGACTTACGAGCAGTACTTC.

The CDR3: CASSFLDRASGNTIYF. The CDR3 region has the DNA TGCGCCAGCAGCTTCCTGGACAGGGCGAGCGGAAACACCATATATTTT. The rearrangement links TRBV5-1 to TRBJ1-3; 8 nucleotides align to TRBD1. CDR3 size: 16 residues. J lost 4 bases, V lost 2 bases, and 8 bases had no gene match. CDR1 is SGHRS and CDR2 is YFSETQ in the germline V gene.

The genes are TRBV27 and TRBJ2-5; D perhaps matches TRBD2 (6 bases). The CDR3 sequence is 15 residues long. Trimming cost V 1 base and J 3 bases, with 12 bases left between them. Germline V gene lookup returns CDR1 MNHEY and CDR2 SMNVEV (reference sequence). The CDR3 spells CASSLLASEEETQYF. The DNA of the CDR3 is TGTGCCAGCAGTTTATTGGCTAGCGAGGAAGAGACCCAGTACTTC.

The rearrangement links TRBV30 to TRBJ2-7, with D hard to call. The ends were cut back, 3 bases at V and 4 bases at J, with 10 bases in the middle. The CDR3 runs 12 residues. Per the germline V gene, CDR1 is GTSNPN and CDR2 is SVGIG (reference sequence). CDR3 residues: CAWRRQPYEQYF. The CDR3 DNA is TGTGCCTGGAGGCGGCAGCCGTACGAGCAGTACTTC.